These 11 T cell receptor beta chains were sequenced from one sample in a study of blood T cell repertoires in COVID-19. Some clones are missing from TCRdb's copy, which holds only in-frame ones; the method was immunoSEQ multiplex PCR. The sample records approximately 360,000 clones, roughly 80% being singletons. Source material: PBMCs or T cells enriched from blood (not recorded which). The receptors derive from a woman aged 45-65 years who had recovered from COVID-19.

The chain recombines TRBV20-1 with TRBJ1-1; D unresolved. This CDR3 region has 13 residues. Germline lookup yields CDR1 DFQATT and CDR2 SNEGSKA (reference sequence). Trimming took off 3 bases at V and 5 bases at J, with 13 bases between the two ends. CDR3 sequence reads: CSASLAAATEAFF. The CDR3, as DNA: TGCAGTGCTAGTTTGGCGGCAGCTACTGAAGCTTTCTTT.

CDR3 in amino acids: CASSEYDYGYTF. CDR3 sequence (DNA): TGTGCCAGCAGTGAATATGACTATGGCTACACCTTC. The J gene is TRBJ1-2, the V gene TRBV6-1; D is undetermined. Trimming removed 2 bases from V and 3 bases from J, with 4 bases in between. There are 12 residues in the CDR3. The germline gives CDR1 MNHNS, CDR2 SASEGT.

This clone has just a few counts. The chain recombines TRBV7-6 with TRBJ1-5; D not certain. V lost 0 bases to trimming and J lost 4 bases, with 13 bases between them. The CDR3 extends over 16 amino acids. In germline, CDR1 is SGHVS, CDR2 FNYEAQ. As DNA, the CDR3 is TGTGCCAGCAGCTTAGCCCCGGCGGGGAATAATCAGCCCCAGCATTTT. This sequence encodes CASSLAPAGNNQPQHF.

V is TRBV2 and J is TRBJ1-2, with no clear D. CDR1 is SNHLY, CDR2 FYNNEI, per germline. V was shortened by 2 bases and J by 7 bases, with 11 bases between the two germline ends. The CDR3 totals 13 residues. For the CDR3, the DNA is TGTGCCAGCAGTGAACTGAGGGAGAGTGGCTACACCTTC. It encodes CASSELRESGYTF.

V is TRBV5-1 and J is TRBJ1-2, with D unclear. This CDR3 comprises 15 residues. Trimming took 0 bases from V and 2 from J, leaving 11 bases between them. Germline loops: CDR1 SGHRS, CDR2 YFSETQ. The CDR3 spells CASSLEPGGNYGYTF. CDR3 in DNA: TGCGCCAGCAGCTTGGAACCGGGAGGGAACTATGGCTACACCTTC.

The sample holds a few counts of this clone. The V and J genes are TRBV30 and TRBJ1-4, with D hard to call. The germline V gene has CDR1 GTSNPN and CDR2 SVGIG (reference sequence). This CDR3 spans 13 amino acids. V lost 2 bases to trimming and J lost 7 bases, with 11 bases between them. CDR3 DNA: TGTGCCTGGAGTCTCGAGTCAGGTGAAAAACTGTTTTTT. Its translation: CAWSLESGEKLFF.

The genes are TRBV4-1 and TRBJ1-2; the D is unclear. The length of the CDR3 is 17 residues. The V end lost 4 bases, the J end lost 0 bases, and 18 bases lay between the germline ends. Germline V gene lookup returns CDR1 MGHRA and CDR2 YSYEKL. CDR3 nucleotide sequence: TGCGCCAGCAGCCCGCTGGCAGAGCCGGGAGCTAACTATGGCTACACCTTC. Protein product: CASSPLAEPGANYGYTF.

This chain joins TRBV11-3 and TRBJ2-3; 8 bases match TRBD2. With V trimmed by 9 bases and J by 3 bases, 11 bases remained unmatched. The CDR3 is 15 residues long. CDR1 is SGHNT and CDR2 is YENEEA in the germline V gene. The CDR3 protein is CARLTSGGGTDTQYF. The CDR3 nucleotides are TGTGCCAGATTGACCTCCGGGGGGGGGACAGATACGCAGTATTTT.

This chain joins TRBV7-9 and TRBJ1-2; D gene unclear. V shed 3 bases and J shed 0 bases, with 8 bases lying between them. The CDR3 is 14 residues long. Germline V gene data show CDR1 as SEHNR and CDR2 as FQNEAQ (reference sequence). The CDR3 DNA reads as TGTGCCAGCAGCTTTCATATAGCTAACTATGGCTACACCTTC. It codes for CASSFHIANYGYTF.

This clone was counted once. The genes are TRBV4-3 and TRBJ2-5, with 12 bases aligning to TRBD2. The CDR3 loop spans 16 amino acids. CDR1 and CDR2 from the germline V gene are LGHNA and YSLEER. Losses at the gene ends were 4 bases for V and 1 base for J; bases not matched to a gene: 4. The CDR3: CASSRSLAGGQETQYF. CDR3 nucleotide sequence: TGCGCCAGCAGCCGATCACTAGCGGGAGGCCAAGAGACCCAGTACTTC.

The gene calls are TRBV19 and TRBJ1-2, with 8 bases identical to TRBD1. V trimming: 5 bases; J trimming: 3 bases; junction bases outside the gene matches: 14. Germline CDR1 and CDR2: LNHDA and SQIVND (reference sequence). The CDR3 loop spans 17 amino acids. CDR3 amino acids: CASSFPTRQGRYYGYTF. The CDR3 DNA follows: TGTGCCAGTAGTTTTCCCACGAGACAGGGGAGATACTATGGCTACACCTTC.